A single T cell receptor (beta chain) is shown here with its context. Its specificity is unknown. This record belongs to a study of CD8+CD57+ T cells in acquired aplastic anemia. Looking at the study overall: Recorded DNA amounts for sorted CD4+ and CD8+ cells had an average of approximately 3.2 ug. Healthy donors had, on average, roughly 9.9 million reads for their CD4+ cells.

Regarding the study as a whole: Between patients and controls, CD8+ Simpson's diversity did not vary significantly. It was found that nearly 30 CD8+ CDR3 sequences were shared between patients and controls.

Genomic DNA served as template for TCR beta VDJ and CDR3 profiling. TCRdb re-derived calls from the reads in MiXCR, one entry per CDR3 protein. The data show fewer than 200,000 distinct CDR3 sequences, 55% to 80% seen once. This clonotype originated in a human donor in good health. Sequenced material: sorted CD4+, CD8+, or CD8+CD57+ T cells (not recorded which) from PBMCs.

The CDR3 DNA reads as TGCAGTGCATTTAATATGGACAGGGGAGCTGGGGAGCAGTACTTC. This sequence encodes CSAFNMDRGAGEQYF. The chain joins TRBV20-1 to TRBJ2-7, with 9 nucleotides matching TRBD1. V gave up 6 bases and J gave up 7 bases; unmatched junction bases: 16. The CDR3 has 15 amino acids. Germline CDR1 is DFQATT and CDR2 is SNEGSKA (reference sequence).